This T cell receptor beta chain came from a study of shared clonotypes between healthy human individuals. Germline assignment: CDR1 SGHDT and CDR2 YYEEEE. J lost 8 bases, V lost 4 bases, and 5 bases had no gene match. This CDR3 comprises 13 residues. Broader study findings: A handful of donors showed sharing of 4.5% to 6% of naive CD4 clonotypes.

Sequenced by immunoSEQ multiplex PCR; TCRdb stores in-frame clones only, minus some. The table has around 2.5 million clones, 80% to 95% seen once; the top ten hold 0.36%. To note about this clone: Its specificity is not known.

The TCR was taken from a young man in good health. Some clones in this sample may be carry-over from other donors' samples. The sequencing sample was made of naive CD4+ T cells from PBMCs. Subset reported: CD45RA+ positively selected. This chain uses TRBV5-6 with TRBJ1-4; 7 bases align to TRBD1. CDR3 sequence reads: CASSVDREEKLFF. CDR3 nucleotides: TGTGCCAGCAGCGTCGACAGGGAAGAAAAACTGTTTTTT. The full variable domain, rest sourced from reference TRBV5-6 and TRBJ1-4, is DAGVTQSPTHLIKTRGQQVTLRCSPKSGHDTVSWYQQALGQGPQFIFQYYEEEERQRGNFPDRFSGHQFPNYSSELNVNALLLGDSALYLCASSVDREEKLFFGSGTQLSVL.